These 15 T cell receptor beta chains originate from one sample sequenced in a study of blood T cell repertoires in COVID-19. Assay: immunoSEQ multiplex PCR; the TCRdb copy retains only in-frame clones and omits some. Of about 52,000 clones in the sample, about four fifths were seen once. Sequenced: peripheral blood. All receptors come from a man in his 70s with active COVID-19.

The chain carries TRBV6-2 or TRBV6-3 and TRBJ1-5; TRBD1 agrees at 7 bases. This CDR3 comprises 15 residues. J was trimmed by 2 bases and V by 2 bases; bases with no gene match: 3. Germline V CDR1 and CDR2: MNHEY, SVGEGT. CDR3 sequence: CASSYGTVGNQPQHF. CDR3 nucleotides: TGTGCCAGCAGTTACGGGACAGTTGGCAATCAGCCCCAGCATTTT.

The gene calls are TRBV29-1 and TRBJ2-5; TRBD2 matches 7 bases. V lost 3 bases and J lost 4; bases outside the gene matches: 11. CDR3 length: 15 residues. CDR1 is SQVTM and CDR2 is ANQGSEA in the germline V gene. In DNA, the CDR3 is TGCAGCGTTGAGTTTCCTAGCGGCGGGTTAGAGACCCAGTACTTC. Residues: CSVEFPSGGLETQYF.

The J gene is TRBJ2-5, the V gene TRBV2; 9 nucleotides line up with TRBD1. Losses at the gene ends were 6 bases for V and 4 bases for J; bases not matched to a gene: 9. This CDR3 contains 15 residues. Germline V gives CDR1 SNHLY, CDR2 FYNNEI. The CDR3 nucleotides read TGTGCCAGCAGAGTGGACAGGGGAAGTGGAGAGACCCAGTACTTC. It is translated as CASRVDRGSGETQYF.

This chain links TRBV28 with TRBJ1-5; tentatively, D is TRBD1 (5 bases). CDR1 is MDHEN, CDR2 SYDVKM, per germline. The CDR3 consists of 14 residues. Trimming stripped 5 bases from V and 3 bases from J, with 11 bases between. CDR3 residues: CASSPRQHNQPQHF. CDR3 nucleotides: TGTGCCAGCAGTCCCCGACAGCACAATCAGCCCCAGCATTTT.

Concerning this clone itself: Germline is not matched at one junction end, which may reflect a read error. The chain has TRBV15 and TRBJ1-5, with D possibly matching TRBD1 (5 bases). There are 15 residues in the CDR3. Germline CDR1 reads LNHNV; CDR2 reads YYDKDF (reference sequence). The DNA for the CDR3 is TGTGCCACCTGCAGAACTATCGGGGGTTCTCAGCCCCAGCATTTT. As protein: CATCRTIGGSQPQHF.

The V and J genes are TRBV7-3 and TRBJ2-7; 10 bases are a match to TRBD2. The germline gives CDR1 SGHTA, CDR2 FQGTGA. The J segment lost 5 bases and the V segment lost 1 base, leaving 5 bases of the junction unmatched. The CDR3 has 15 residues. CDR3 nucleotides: TGTGCCAGCAGCTTAAGTAGCGGGGGGTTCGACGAGCAGTACTTC. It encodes CASSLSSGGFDEQYF. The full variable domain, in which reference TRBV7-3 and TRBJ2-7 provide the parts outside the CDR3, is GAGVSQTPSNKVTEKGKYVELRCDPISGHTALYWYRQSLGQGPEFLIYFQGTGAADDSGLPNDRFFAVRPEGSVSTLKIQRTERGDSAVYLCASSLSSGGFDEQYFGPGTRLTVT.

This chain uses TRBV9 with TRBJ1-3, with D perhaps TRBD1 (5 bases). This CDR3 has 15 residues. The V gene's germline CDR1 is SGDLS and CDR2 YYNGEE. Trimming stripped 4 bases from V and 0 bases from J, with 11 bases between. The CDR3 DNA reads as TGTGCCAGCAGCCTCCTAGGGGACTCTGGAAACACCATATATTTT. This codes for CASSLLGDSGNTIYF.

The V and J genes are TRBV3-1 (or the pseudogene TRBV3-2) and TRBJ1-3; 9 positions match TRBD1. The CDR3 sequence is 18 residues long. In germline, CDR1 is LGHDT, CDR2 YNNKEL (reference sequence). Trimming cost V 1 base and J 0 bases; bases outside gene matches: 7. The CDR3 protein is CASSQGGDRARSGNTIYF. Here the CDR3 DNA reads TGTGCCAGCAGCCAAGGCGGGGACAGGGCCCGCTCTGGAAACACCATATATTTT.

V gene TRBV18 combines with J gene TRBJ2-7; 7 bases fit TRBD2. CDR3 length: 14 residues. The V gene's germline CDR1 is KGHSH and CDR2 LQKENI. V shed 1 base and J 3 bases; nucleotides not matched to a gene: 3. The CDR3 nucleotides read TGTGCCAGCTCACCACGGGGGGGGTTCTACGAGCAGTACTTC. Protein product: CASSPRGGFYEQYF.

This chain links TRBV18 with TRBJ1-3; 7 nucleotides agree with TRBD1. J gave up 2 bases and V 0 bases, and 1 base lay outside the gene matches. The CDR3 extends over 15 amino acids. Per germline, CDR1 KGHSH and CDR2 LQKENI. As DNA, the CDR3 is TGTGCCAGCTCACCACCTGGGACAGCTGGAAACACCATATATTTT. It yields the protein CASSPPGTAGNTIYF.

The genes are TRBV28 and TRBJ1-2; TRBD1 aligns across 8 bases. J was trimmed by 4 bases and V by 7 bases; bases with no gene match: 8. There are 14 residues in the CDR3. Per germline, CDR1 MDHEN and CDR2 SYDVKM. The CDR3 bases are TGTGCCAGCAAAGCTGGACAGGGTGTCTATGGCTACACCTTC. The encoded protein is CASKAGQGVYGYTF.

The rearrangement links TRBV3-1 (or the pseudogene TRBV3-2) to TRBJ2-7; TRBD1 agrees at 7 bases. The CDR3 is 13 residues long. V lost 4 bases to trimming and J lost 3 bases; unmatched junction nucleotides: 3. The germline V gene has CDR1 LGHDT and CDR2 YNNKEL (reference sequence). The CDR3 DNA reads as TGTGCCAGCAGCCGGGCAGGGGGCTACGAGCAGTACTTC. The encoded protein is CASSRAGGYEQYF.

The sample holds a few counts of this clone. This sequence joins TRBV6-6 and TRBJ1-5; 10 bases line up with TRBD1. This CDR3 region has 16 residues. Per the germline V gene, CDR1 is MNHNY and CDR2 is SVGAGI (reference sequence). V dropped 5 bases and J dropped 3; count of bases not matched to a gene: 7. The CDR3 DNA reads TGTGCCAGCAGTGGTACGACAGGGGGCATCAATCAGCCCCAGCATTTT. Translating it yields CASSGTTGGINQPQHF.

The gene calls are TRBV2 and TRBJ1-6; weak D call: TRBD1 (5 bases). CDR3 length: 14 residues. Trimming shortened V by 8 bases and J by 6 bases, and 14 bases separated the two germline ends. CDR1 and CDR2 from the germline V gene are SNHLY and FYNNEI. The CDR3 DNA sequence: TGTGCCAGCTCCCGGGACTCGGGTAATTCACCCCTCCACTTT. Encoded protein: CASSRDSGNSPLHF.

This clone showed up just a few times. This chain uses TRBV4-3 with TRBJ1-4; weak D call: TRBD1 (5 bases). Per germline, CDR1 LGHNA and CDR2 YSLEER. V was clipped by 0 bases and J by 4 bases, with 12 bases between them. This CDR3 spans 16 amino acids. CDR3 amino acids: CASSQDAQGSNEKLFF. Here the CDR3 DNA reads TGCGCCAGCAGCCAAGATGCGCAGGGAAGTAATGAAAAACTGTTTTTT.